The clone carrying this T cell receptor beta chain turned up a few times. What it binds is not known. This record comes from a study of spatial heterogeneity in lung cancer. Sample time point: sample taken at primary tumor resection. There were around 72 donors, all of them untreated patients with early-stage non-small cell lung cancer. Whole RNA was taken from tumor, nontumor lung or frozen PBMC; it was then sequenced unsorted. Study-wide results and limits: Whereas they appeared in blood less at follow-up, ubiquitous expanded tumor TCRs appeared there more at resection.

TCR cDNA molecules were tagged individually, and each one carried a unique molecular identifier. TCRdb re-called the 5' RACE reads through MiXCR, storing one row per CDR3 protein. The sample yields roughly 80,000 distinct CDR3 sequences, about 8% seen once. The TCR originated in a male donor with early-stage non-small cell lung cancer. The sequencing here drew on PBMCs, taken at surgery.

The CDR3: CASSSSPRGQVETQYF. The CDR3 nucleotides read TGTGCCAGCAGTAGCTCCCCCCGGGGACAAGTGGAGACCCAGTACTTC. V and J are TRBV27 and TRBJ2-5; D might be TRBD1 (6 bases). The germline V and J ends were trimmed by 5 bases and 5 bases, with 21 bases remaining between them. Germline lookup yields CDR1 MNHEY and CDR2 SMNVEV (reference sequence). The CDR3 has 16 residues.